The 9 T cell receptor beta chains given below trace back to one sample, sequenced in a study of read filtering for tumor transcriptome and immune sequencing (dated by TCRdb to 2018 to 2021). The instrument was an Illumina HiSeq 4000. TCR libraries were constructed from roughly 380 ng RNA using the Immunoverse kit, and molecular barcoded adaptors covering alpha/delta and beta/gamma chains were employed. Clones were called with MiXCR by TCRdb after fastp trimmed the public reads at Q25, and only in-frame beta chains were retained. Every entry covers one CDR3 protein and lists the most common genes and DNA from its rows. The sample table shows fewer than 50,000 distinct CDR3 sequences, and roughly an eighth are seen once. 30% of the sample is in the top ten clones. The sequenced sample consisted of a population of CD138-negative cells sorted from bone marrow. The cell subset or site label here, explained by the study, means: bone marrow mononuclear cells depleted of CD138+ plasma/myeloma cells by negative magnetic selection. These receptor sequences come from a donor at least 40 years old with multiple myeloma.

This clonotype was detected ten times or more. The chain is built from TRBV29-1 and TRBJ2-7; D is perhaps TRBD1 (5 bases). The V gene's germline CDR1 is SQVTM and CDR2 ANQGSEA. V was pared by 7 bases and J by 5 bases, with 15 bases between. CDR3 length equals 12 residues. Here the CDR3 reads CSGAQGTNEQYF. The CDR3 coding sequence is TGCAGCGGGGCGCAGGGAACGAACGAGCAGTACTTC.

Remarks on this clonotype: This sequence may be a read error, since a much larger clone differs from it by one base. This rearrangement joins TRBV28 to TRBJ2-7, with 8 bases matching TRBD1. The CDR3 has 15 amino acids. J gave up 5 bases and V 8 bases, and 14 bases lay outside the gene matches. Germline values: CDR1 MDHEN, CDR2 SYDVKM. CDR3 amino acids: CASEEGPLQGDEQYF. DNA of the CDR3: TGTGCCAGCGAAGAGGGCCCTCTACAGGGGGACGAGCAGTACTTC. The full variable domain, with the rest looked up from reference TRBV28 and TRBJ2-7, is DVKVTQSSRYLVKRTGEKVFLECVQDMDHENMFWYRQDPGLGLRLIYFSYDVKMKEKGDIPEGYSVSREKKERFSLILESASTNQTSMYLCASEEGPLQGDEQYFGPGTRLTVT.

Regarding this clonotype: This likely traces to a read error, being one base from a far larger clone. The chain is built from TRBV7-2 and TRBJ2-5; weak D call: TRBD1 (6 bases). Deletions cut 6 bases from V and 2 bases from J, with 10 bases between. Germline loops: CDR1 SGHTA, CDR2 FQGNSA. The CDR3 extends over 13 amino acids. Here the CDR3 reads CASRLDRQETQYF. CDR3 DNA: TGTGCCAGCAGACTGGACAGACAAGAGACCCAGTACTTC.

This clonotype was detected many times. The V and J genes are TRBV15 and TRBJ2-1; the match to TRBD2 covers 13 bases. The CDR3 length is 18 residues. Losses at the gene ends were 0 bases for V and 7 bases for J; bases not matched to a gene: 9. Germline assignment: CDR1 LNHNV and CDR2 YYDKDF (reference sequence). CDR3 residues: CATSRETSGRPRGNEQFF. Here the CDR3 DNA reads TGTGCCACCAGCAGAGAGACTAGCGGGAGGCCCCGCGGGAATGAGCAGTTCTTC.

This clonotype has at least ten counts. This rearrangement joins TRBV29-1 to TRBJ2-5; TRBD2 is a possible D gene (6 bases). CDR3 length equals 12 residues. Germline assignment: CDR1 SQVTM and CDR2 ANQGSEA. V was shortened by 3 bases and J by 4 bases, with 9 bases between the two germline ends. CDR3 bases: TGCAGCGTTGAGGGGGGAGGAGAGACCCAGTACTTC. It is translated as CSVEGGGETQYF.

This clonotype was counted at least ten times. The chain combines TRBV5-1 with TRBJ2-1; 9 nucleotides align to TRBD1. Germline values: CDR1 SGHRS, CDR2 YFSETQ. The CDR3 consists of 14 residues. Germline trimming cut 2 bases from V and 6 bases from J; bases unmatched to any gene: 3. Here the CDR3 reads CASSLGTGFNEQFF. The CDR3 DNA follows: TGCGCCAGCAGCTTAGGGACAGGGTTCAATGAGCAGTTCTTC.

This chain connects TRBV9 to TRBJ2-3, with D possibly being TRBD2 (6 bases). Germline-derived CDR1 and CDR2 are SGDLS and YYNGEE. This CDR3 region has 15 residues. Trimming removed 0 bases at V and 3 bases at J, with 11 bases between. The CDR3 nucleotides are TGTGCCAGCAGCGTAGAGGGCGGGACGACAGATACGCAGTATTTT. The encoded protein is CASSVEGGTTDTQYF.

The chain has TRBV7-9 and TRBJ2-2, with TRBD2 matching 10 bases. J lost 4 bases, V lost 1 base, and 3 bases had no gene match. Germline CDR1 SEHNR, CDR2 FQNEAQ (reference sequence). The CDR3 extends over 16 amino acids. The chain's CDR3 is CASSLVSSGSTGELFF. In nucleotides, the CDR3 is TGTGCCAGCAGCTTAGTGTCTAGCGGGAGCACCGGGGAGCTGTTTTTT.

This clonotype has a count of ten or more. The genes are TRBV27 and TRBJ2-7; TRBD1 agrees at 9 bases. The V gene's germline CDR1 is MNHEY and CDR2 SMNVEV (reference sequence). The junction had 4 bases not matched to a gene; V was cut back by 2 bases and J by 5 bases. This CDR3 region has 14 residues. The DNA for the CDR3 is TGTGCCAGCAGTTTAGGGACAGGGATGGACGAGCAGTACTTC. Its protein is CASSLGTGMDEQYF.